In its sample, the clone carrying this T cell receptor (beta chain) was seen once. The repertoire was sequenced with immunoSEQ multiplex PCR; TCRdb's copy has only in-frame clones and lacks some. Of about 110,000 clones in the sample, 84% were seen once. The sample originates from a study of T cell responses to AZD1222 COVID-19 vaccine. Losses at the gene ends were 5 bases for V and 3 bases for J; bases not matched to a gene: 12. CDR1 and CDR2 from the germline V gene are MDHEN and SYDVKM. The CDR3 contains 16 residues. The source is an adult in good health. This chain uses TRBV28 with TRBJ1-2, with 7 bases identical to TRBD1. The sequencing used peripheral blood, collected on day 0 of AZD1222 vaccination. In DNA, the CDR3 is TGTGCCAGCAGTCTCCCGACAGGGCGGGATGACTATGGCTACACCTTC. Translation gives CASSLPTGRDDYGYTF.